Each of the 12 T cell receptor beta chains below was sequenced from the same sample in a study of beta chain features in type 1 diabetes. All of the isolated RNA was reverse transcribed, so expressed TCRB transcripts were sequenced. Assay used: immunoSEQ multiplex PCR; TCRdb lists only in-frame clones, some missing. The repertoire includes a few hundred thousand clones, around 28% of them detected once, and 0.05% to 0.07% sits in the top ten. Sequencing used naive CD4+ T cells from blood. The source is a man between 18 and 35 years old in good health.

This clone came up a few times. Distinct nucleotide sequences in the sample also encode this CDR3. The chain combines TRBV30 with TRBJ1-1; D remains unclear. Trimming stripped 5 bases from V and 1 base from J, with 5 bases between. This CDR3 contains 11 residues. Germline V gives CDR1 GTSNPN, CDR2 SVGIG (reference sequence). DNA of the CDR3: TGTGCCTGGGGGCAGAACACTGAAGCTTTCTTT. It codes for CAWGQNTEAFF. Full variable domain (remainder filled in from reference TRBV30 and TRBJ1-1): SQTIHQWPATLVQPVGSPLSLECTVEGTSNPNLYWYRQAAGRGLQLLFYSVGIGQISSEVPQNLSASRPQDRQFILSSKKLLLSDSGFYLCAWGQNTEAFFGQGTRLTVV.

This clone was seen more than once but under ten times. The chain links TRBV28 to TRBJ2-7, with 8 positions matching TRBD1. The trim removed 10 bases at V and 3 bases at J, leaving 5 bases unmatched. Germline CDR1 is MDHEN and CDR2 is SYDVKM. The CDR3 totals 12 residues. CDR3 sequence: CATRQGIYEQYF. DNA for the CDR3: TGTGCCACCAGACAGGGGATCTACGAGCAGTACTTC. The whole variable domain, remainder taken from reference TRBV28 and TRBJ2-7, is DVKVTQSSRYLVKRTGEKVFLECVQDMDHENMFWYRQDPGLGLRLIYFSYDVKMKEKGDIPEGYSVSREKKERFSLILESASTNQTSMYLCATRQGIYEQYFGPGTRLTVT.

This clone occurred a few times. Distinct nucleotide sequences in the sample also encode this CDR3. The chain employs TRBV5-1 and TRBJ2-3, with D possibly matching TRBD1 (5 bases). The V end lost 1 base, the J end lost 3 bases, and 6 bases lay between the germline ends. The CDR3 has 13 amino acids. Germline CDR1 SGHRS, CDR2 YFSETQ. CDR3 coding DNA: TGCGCCAGCAGCTTGCAGGGTACAGATACGCAGTATTTT. Translating gives CASSLQGTDTQYF.

This chain joins TRBV6-4 and TRBJ2-2; 7 bases fit TRBD2. Germline V gene lookup returns CDR1 MRHNA and CDR2 SNTAGT. Unmatched junction bases numbered 0, after V lost 6 bases and J lost 5 bases. The CDR3 is made up of 12 amino acids. CDR3 nucleotide sequence: TGTGCCAGCAGGCGGGAGACCGGGGAGCTGTTTTTT. Translating gives CASRRETGELFF.

The chain recombines TRBV18 with TRBJ2-2; 7 bases align to TRBD1. This CDR3 spans 15 amino acids. V gave up 6 bases and J gave up 0 bases; unmatched junction bases: 4. The V gene's germline CDR1 is KGHSH and CDR2 LQKENI. The CDR3 protein is CASSSDRANTGELFF. The DNA of the CDR3 is TGTGCCAGCTCGAGTGACAGGGCGAACACCGGGGAGCTGTTTTTT.

A few counts support this clone. The rearrangement links TRBV29-1 to TRBJ2-5, with D tentatively TRBD1 (6 bases). V lost 4 bases, J lost 2 bases, and 11 bases lay in between. The CDR3 is made up of 13 amino acids. Germline lookup yields CDR1 SQVTM and CDR2 ANQGSEA. The CDR3 reads CSVGVGGQETQYF. CDR3 in DNA: TGCAGCGTTGGGGTAGGGGGACAAGAGACCCAGTACTTC.

CDR3 nucleotides: TGTGCCAGCAGCCCCGACAGGGGGCGCGAGAATGAGCAGTTCTTC. Protein: CASSPDRGRENEQFF. The chain joins TRBV7-2 to TRBJ2-1; 10 nucleotides match TRBD1. Losses at the gene ends were 5 bases for V and 7 bases for J; bases not matched to a gene: 8. The germline V gene has CDR1 SGHTA and CDR2 FQGNSA. CDR3 length equals 15 residues.

The chain links TRBV7-2 to TRBJ1-2, with TRBD1 matching 7 bases. This CDR3 has 14 residues. V shed 6 bases and J 6 bases; nucleotides not matched to a gene: 10. Per the germline V gene, CDR1 is SGHTA and CDR2 is FQGNSA. The chain's CDR3 is CASSQDRDWDGYTF. In DNA, the CDR3 is TGTGCCAGCAGTCAAGACAGGGATTGGGATGGCTACACCTTC.

This clone has more than one count but fewer than ten. The chain joins TRBV7-6 to TRBJ2-1; 8 bases map to TRBD1. Trimming removed 5 bases from V and 9 bases from J; junction bases left unmatched: 6. Germline V gene lookup returns CDR1 SGHVS and CDR2 FNYEAQ. CDR3 length equals 13 residues. The CDR3 bases are TGTGCCAGCAGCAGGACAGGGACGGGTGAGCAGTTCTTC. Translation: CASSRTGTGEQFF.

This clone has only a few counts. The gene calls are TRBV5-1 and TRBJ2-2, with 14 bases fitting TRBD2. CDR1 and CDR2 (germline): SGHRS, YFSETQ. V shed 4 bases and J 5 bases; nucleotides not matched to a gene: 7. The CDR3 loop spans 17 amino acids. The CDR3 protein is CASSPGLAGVRTGELFF. The DNA for the CDR3 is TGCGCCAGCAGCCCGGGACTAGCGGGAGTTCGGACCGGGGAGCTGTTTTTT.

The chain couples TRBV2 to TRBJ2-5; 8 positions agree with TRBD1. V shed 7 bases and J 6 bases; nucleotides not matched to a gene: 13. Germline CDR1 and CDR2: SNHLY and FYNNEI. The CDR3 sequence is 15 residues long. CDR3 protein: CASTSTGERGKTQYF. Written as DNA, the CDR3 is TGTGCCAGCACATCGACAGGGGAGCGAGGGAAGACCCAGTACTTC.

A few counts support this clone. The V gene is TRBV2, the J gene TRBJ1-2; D perhaps matches TRBD1 (6 bases). The CDR3 is 13 amino acids. Germline V gene data show CDR1 as SNHLY and CDR2 as FYNNEI. Trimming removed 6 bases at V and 4 bases at J, with 12 bases between. CDR3 loop: CASRSTGIYGYTF. The CDR3 DNA reads TGTGCCAGCAGGTCGACAGGAATCTATGGCTACACCTTC.